The present entry profiles one TCR beta chain with its context. The V and J ends lost 3 bases and 5 bases, in that order; junction bases with no gene match: 6. CDR1 is LNHDA, CDR2 SQIVND, per germline (reference sequence). The CDR3 sequence is 17 residues long. The data belong to a study of blood T cell repertoires in COVID-19. Study details: The United States, Italy and Spain supplied acute and convalescent COVID-19 samples. The analysed material was cDNA or gDNA that came from T cells, B-cell-depleted T cells, or PBMCs.

Methods used by the authors: Amplifying reference gene primers gave estimates of nucleated cell counts. The assay was immunoSEQ multiplex PCR, and TCRdb's table has in-frame clones only and misses some. The DNA was the basis for D and trimming; V, J and clone size are from that table. The table has more than 150,000 clones, around 87% seen once. Sequenced material: peripheral blood. The TCR comes from a man in his forties or fifties with active or convalescent COVID-19. V is TRBV19 and J is TRBJ2-5; 16 bases are shared with TRBD2. CDR3 in DNA: TGTGCCAGTAGTATCGGGACTAGCGGGGGGGCAGGGGAGACCCAGTACTTC. Translation: CASSIGTSGGAGETQYF.